What follows are 22 T cell receptor beta chains derived from one specimen sequenced in a study of T cells in Graves' hyperthyroidism and ophthalmopathy. RNA transcripts served as the template for amplifying TCR beta CDR3 regions. During a first-round RT-PCR of the TCR CDR3, the HTBI primer set was used. In TCRdb, the multiplex PCR reads were re-called with MiXCR into one record per CDR3 protein. The sample shows 410,000 or so distinct CDR3 sequences, about 15% of them seen only once. What was sequenced was blood. Receptors were obtained from a man between 18 and 35 years old with Graves' ophthalmopathy.

This clonotype was seen ten or more times. The chain has TRBV12-3 or TRBV12-4 and TRBJ2-5, with 10 bases fitting TRBD2. CDR3 length equals 15 residues. Germline trimming cut 3 bases from V and 5 bases from J; bases unmatched to any gene: 6. The CDR3 coding sequence is TGTGCCAGCAGTTTGTCTAGCGGGGGTGAGGAGACCCAGTACTTC. Amino acid sequence: CASSLSSGGEETQYF.

The chain has TRBV5-1 and TRBJ2-6, with 9 bases lining up with TRBD2. The length of the CDR3 is 18 residues. Germline loops: CDR1 SGHRS, CDR2 YFSETQ. V was clipped by 0 bases and J by 3 bases; unmatched bases: 7. The CDR3 here is CASSLEVAGAGGANVLTF. The CDR3 DNA reads as TGCGCCAGCAGCTTGGAAGTAGCGGGGGCGGGTGGGGCCAACGTCCTGACTTTC.

This clonotype was seen a handful of times. This rearrangement joins TRBV20-1 to TRBJ1-1; D is uncertain. Germline assignment: CDR1 DFQATT and CDR2 SNEGSKA (reference sequence). CDR3 length: 14 residues. V was trimmed by 0 bases and J by 1 base, leaving 9 bases between them. CDR3 sequence (DNA): TGCAGTGCTAGAGATTACCGGGGGAACACTGAAGCTTTCTTT. It translates to CSARDYRGNTEAFF.

This clonotype appeared many times. This chain links TRBV5-1 with TRBJ2-3; a weak D match, TRBD2 (7 bases). The CDR3 length is 14 residues. Trimming took 4 bases from V and 2 from J, leaving 11 bases between them. CDR1 is SGHRS and CDR2 is YFSETQ in the germline V gene. CDR3 DNA: TGCGCCAGCAGCGGGGGGGGGCTCACAGATACGCAGTATTTT. Its translation: CASSGGGLTDTQYF. The whole variable domain, remainder taken from reference TRBV5-1 and TRBJ2-3, is KAGVTQTPRYLIKTRGQQVTLSCSPISGHRSVSWYQQTPGQGLQFLFEYFSETQRNKGNFPGRFSGRQFSNSRSEMNVSTLELGDSALYLCASSGGGLTDTQYFGPGTRLTVL.

The V gene is TRBV12-3 or TRBV12-4, the J gene TRBJ1-1; D gene uncertain. CDR3 length equals 13 residues. V lost 7 bases and J 2 bases, leaving 11 bases between the germline ends. The CDR3 here is CASTSQRNTEAFF. The CDR3 DNA follows: TGTGCCAGCACCTCACAAAGAAACACTGAAGCTTTCTTT.

This clonotype was seen ten or more times. The CDR3 protein is CASSLPDNNQPQHF. Written as DNA, the CDR3 is TGTGCCAGCAGCTTACCGGACAACAATCAGCCCCAGCATTTT. V gene TRBV11-3 combines with J gene TRBJ1-5, with a tentative D call TRBD1 (5 bases). This CDR3 contains 14 residues. Germline CDR1 reads SGHNT; CDR2 reads YENEEA. The V and J ends lost 2 bases and 3 bases respectively, with 8 bases between them.

This clonotype was seen at least ten times. V usage is TRBV12-3 or TRBV12-4 and J usage is TRBJ2-1; TRBD2 matches 7 bases. Unmatched junction bases numbered 6, after V lost 7 bases and J lost 3 bases. The CDR3 extends over 14 amino acids. CDR3 region: CASTHTSVYNEQFF. The CDR3 DNA is TGTGCCAGCACCCATACTAGCGTCTACAATGAGCAGTTCTTC.

The chain carries TRBV6-7 and TRBJ2-2; 8 nucleotides align to TRBD2. Being an ORF, TRBV6-7 has a function that is uncertain. V lost 8 bases and J lost 6; bases outside the gene matches: 11. CDR3 length: 15 residues. CDR3 in amino acids: CASDPGLGGSGELFF. The CDR3 DNA sequence: TGTGCCAGCGATCCGGGACTAGGTGGATCCGGGGAGCTGTTTTTT.

This clonotype has a count of ten or more. CDR3 coding DNA: TGCAGTGCTACTACTAGCGGGGGGCTACGTCTACATCCGGATGAGCAGTTCTTC. It yields the protein CSATTSGGLRLHPDEQFF. This chain links TRBV20-1 with TRBJ2-1; the match to TRBD2 covers 12 bases. Germline assignment: CDR1 DFQATT and CDR2 SNEGSKA (reference sequence). The CDR3 extends over 18 amino acids. V shed 4 bases, J shed 8 bases, and the junction held 18 bases outside the gene matches.

This clonotype was counted at least ten times. The CDR3 DNA reads as TGTGCCAGCAGCTTAGGAGGATTCTATGGCTACACCTTC. It codes for CASSLGGFYGYTF. The chain joins TRBV7-9 to TRBJ1-2; D is unclear. V shed 1 base and J shed 4 bases, with 7 bases lying between them. The CDR3 is 13 amino acids. The germline gives CDR1 SEHNR, CDR2 FQNEAQ (reference sequence).

Ten or more counts support this clonotype. This chain joins TRBV5-1 and TRBJ2-1; a possible D gene is TRBD2 (6 bases). CDR1 is SGHRS and CDR2 is YFSETQ in the germline V gene. The V end was cut by 1 base, the J end by 3 bases, with 17 bases between. This CDR3 is 17 amino acids long. The CDR3 here is CASSLRSGGGGYNEQFF. The CDR3 nucleotides are TGCGCCAGCAGCTTGAGAAGCGGTGGGGGAGGCTACAATGAGCAGTTCTTC.

There are many counts of this clonotype. The rearrangement uses TRBV20-1 and TRBJ2-7; the D gene is possibly TRBD1 (6 bases). V shed 3 bases and J shed 5 bases, with 17 bases lying between them. Germline V lookup: CDR1 DFQATT, CDR2 SNEGSKA (reference sequence). CDR3 size: 14 residues. The CDR3 region is CSARRGPQGHEQYF. Written as DNA, the CDR3 is TGCAGTGCTAGGAGGGGTCCTCAGGGGCACGAGCAGTACTTC.

The chain recombines TRBV5-1 with TRBJ1-3; TRBD1 aligns across 8 bases. Germline loops: CDR1 SGHRS, CDR2 YFSETQ. V lost 0 bases and J lost 3; bases outside the gene matches: 2. The CDR3 spans 15 residues. The CDR3 region is CASSLATGGGNTIYF. CDR3 in DNA: TGCGCCAGCAGCTTGGCCACAGGGGGTGGAAACACCATATATTTT.

On this clonotype: This may come from a read error, since a much larger clone is one base off. In DNA form, the CDR3 reads TGTGCCAGCAGCATCGCGACAGGGTACCAAGGGACCCAGTACTTC. Translated: CASSIATGYQGTQYF. The chain links TRBV11-3 to TRBJ2-5, with 7 bases matching TRBD1. The CDR3 spans 15 residues. Germline CDR1 and CDR2: SGHNT and YENEEA.

As to this clonotype: A much larger clone differs by one base, so this may be a read error. Here the CDR3 DNA reads TGCGCCAGCAGCTTGTCCGGGGGCGGGTCCAAAGACATTCAGTACTTC. Its translation is CASSLSGGGSKDIQYF. The chain is built from TRBV5-1 and TRBJ2-4; D is possibly TRBD1 or TRBD2 (6 bases each). Germline CDR1 and CDR2: SGHRS and YFSETQ. CDR3 length: 16 amino acids.

This clonotype has a count of ten or more. The rearrangement links TRBV11-2 to TRBJ2-5; D unclear. Germline V gene sequence: CDR1 SGHAT, CDR2 FQNNGV. Trimming cost V 3 bases and J 4 bases, with 6 bases left between them. The CDR3 length is 12 residues. The CDR3 bases are TGTGCCAGCAGCTTTTTCCGAGAGACCCAGTACTTC. Protein: CASSFFRETQYF.

This clonotype came up many times. V gene TRBV5-6 combines with J gene TRBJ1-2; 8 bases are a match to TRBD1. Germline CDR1 and CDR2: SGHDT and YYEEEE. J was trimmed by 4 bases and V by 5 bases; bases with no gene match: 13. The CDR3 contains 16 residues. CDR3 coding DNA: TGTGCCAGCAGGAATCTCGGACAGGGCCTTGGCTATGGCTACACCTTC. Amino acid sequence: CASRNLGQGLGYGYTF.

This clonotype was seen at least ten times. The J gene is TRBJ2-5, the V gene TRBV11-2, with D possibly matching TRBD1 (6 bases). The CDR3 consists of 14 residues. Trimming took off 1 base at V and 5 bases at J, with 11 bases between the two ends. Germline assignment: CDR1 SGHAT and CDR2 FQNNGV. CDR3 bases: TGTGCCAGCAGCTTAGGCAGGGGTGGGGAGACCCAGTACTTC. Translated, it gives CASSLGRGGETQYF.

The table lists this clonotype with many counts. The chain joins TRBV27 to TRBJ2-5, with 11 positions matching TRBD2. V lost 3 bases, J lost 0 bases, and 6 bases stayed unmatched. The germline V gene has CDR1 MNHEY and CDR2 SMNVEV (reference sequence). This CDR3 has 17 residues. The CDR3 nucleotides read TGTGCCAGCAGTTTCCTCCGGACTAGCGGGTACCAAGAGACCCAGTACTTC. The encoded protein is CASSFLRTSGYQETQYF.

This clonotype showed up many times. The V gene is TRBV5-1, the J gene TRBJ2-6; TRBD2 is a possible D gene (5 bases). V was clipped by 8 bases and J by 2 bases, with 11 bases between them. The V gene's germline CDR1 is SGHRS and CDR2 YFSETQ. The CDR3 has 14 amino acids. The CDR3: CASREGPGANVLTF. The CDR3 DNA reads as TGCGCCAGTCGGGAAGGCCCTGGGGCCAACGTCCTGACTTTC.

In its sample, this clonotype was seen many times. The genes are TRBV12-3 or TRBV12-4 and TRBJ2-2; possible D gene TRBD1, 5 bases. The CDR3 loop spans 15 amino acids. V lost 2 bases and J lost 3, with 10 bases in between. CDR3 in DNA: TGTGCCAGCAGTTTAAGGGGTCGGGACACCGGGGAGCTGTTTTTT. This codes for CASSLRGRDTGELFF.

V is TRBV4-1 and J is TRBJ2-1; D may match TRBD1 or TRBD2 (5 bases each). The germline V gene encodes CDR1 MGHRA and CDR2 YSYEKL. The V gene lost 4 bases and the J gene lost 3 bases, with 7 bases spanning the gap. The CDR3 sequence is 13 residues long. CDR3 region: CASSRGFYNEQFF. CDR3 bases: TGCGCCAGCAGCCGGGGGTTCTACAATGAGCAGTTCTTC.